These T cell receptor beta chains were read from a single sample in a study of shared clonotypes between healthy human individuals. Produced via immunoSEQ multiplex PCR; TCRdb's table is partial and in-frame only. Among 2 million or so clones listed, 95% were seen once. The sequenced material came from naive CD4+ T cells sorted from blood. The receptors were gathered from a man aged 18 to 30 in good health. The CDR3 runs from the conserved cysteine through the conserved F or W. The order of the fields is D gene, clone size, J gene, V gene, CDR3 protein, CDR3 DNA. A D gene is named only where the DNA matches it firmly. The size entry is marked missing in some rows and otherwise reads once, few, many or a size class.

>-|-|TRBJ1-3|TRBV5-1
CASSLGVTGNTIYF
TGCGCCAGCAGCTTGGGCGTTACTGGAAACACCATATATTTT
>-|-|TRBJ1-2|TRBV4-3
CASSQDGGGKYYGYTF
TGCGCCAGCAGCCAAGATGGGGGAGGGAAGTACTATGGCTACACCTTC
>-|once|TRBJ2-7|TRBV21-1
CASSHWDRGIYEQYF
TGTGCCAGCAGCCATTGGGACAGGGGGATTTACGAGCAGTACTTC
>-|once|TRBJ1-1|TRBV7-9
CASSSQASQNTEAFF
TGTGCCAGCAGTTCCCAGGCCTCCCAGAACACTGAAGCTTTCTTT
>-|once|TRBJ2-7|TRBV9
CASSVSEGVLYEQYF
TGTGCCAGCAGCGTATCGGAGGGGGTGTTGTACGAGCAGTACTTC
>TRBD2|-|TRBJ2-5|TRBV10-3
CAISGTGGETQYF
TGTGCCATCAGTGGGACGGGGGGAGAGACCCAGTACTTC
>TRBD2|-|TRBJ2-1|TRBV7-2
CASSLLAGDEQFF
TGTGCCAGCAGCTTACTAGCGGGAGACGAGCAGTTCTTC
>TRBD2|-|TRBJ2-5|TRBV5-1
CASSAGLAGGETQYF
TGCGCCAGCAGCGCCGGACTAGCGGGAGGTGAGACCCAGTACTTC
>TRBD1|-|TRBJ1-1|TRBV5-1
CASSLGQGGAEAFF
TGCGCCAGCAGCTTGGGACAGGGGGGTGCTGAAGCTTTCTTT
>TRBD2|-|TRBJ2-7|TRBV10-2
CASSGAGVEYEQYF
TGCGCCAGCAGTGGTGCGGGAGTCGAATACGAGCAGTACTTC
>-|-|TRBJ2-7|TRBV18
CASSPGVAYEQYF
TGTGCCAGCTCACCGGGGGTAGCCTACGAGCAGTACTTC
>-|-|TRBJ1-2|TRBV5-1
CASSLGQSSNYGYTF
TGCGCCAGCAGCTTAGGACAGTCTTCTAACTATGGCTACACCTTC
>-|-|TRBJ2-1|TRBV7-8
CASSSDRSNEQFF
TGTGCCAGCAGCTCTGACAGGAGCAATGAGCAGTTCTTC
>-|-|TRBJ2-1|TRBV4-3
CASSQEIFRSYNEQFF
TGCGCCAGCAGCCAAGAGATTTTTCGCTCCTACAATGAGCAGTTCTTC
>-|-|TRBJ1-6|TRBV4-1
CASSRAGGQENSPLHF
TGCGCCAGCAGCCGAGCGGGGGGGCAGGAGAATTCACCCCTCCACTTT
>TRBD1|-|TRBJ2-5|TRBV5-1
CASSLGQGAGETQYF
TGCGCCAGCAGCTTGGGACAGGGGGCAGGAGAGACCCAGTACTTC
>-|-|TRBJ1-4|TRBV5-1
CASSVSVATNEKLFF
TGCGCCAGCAGCGTATCCGTTGCAACTAATGAAAAACTGTTTTTT
>-|-|TRBJ2-2|TRBV6-1
CASRGLNTGELFF
TGTGCCAGCAGGGGATTGAACACCGGGGAGCTGTTTTTT
>-|-|TRBJ2-7|TRBV27
CASSLDSSYEQYF
TGTGCCAGCAGTTTGGATAGCTCCTACGAGCAGTACTTC
>TRBD1|once|TRBJ1-3|TRBV28
CASGQGGPSGNTIYF
TGTGCCAGCGGTCAAGGGGGCCCCTCTGGAAACACCATATATTTT
>TRBD1|-|TRBJ1-6|TRBV28
CASSIQGILSPLHF
TGTGCCAGCAGTATACAGGGGATCCTCTCACCCCTCCACTTT
>-|-|TRBJ1-5|TRBV19
CASSIRPEYSNQPQHF
TGTGCCAGTAGTATACGGCCAGAGTATAGCAATCAGCCCCAGCATTTT
>-|-|TRBJ1-4|TRBV25-1
CASSDPLATNEKLFF
TGTGCCAGCAGTGACCCATTGGCAACTAATGAAAAACTGTTTTTT
>-|-|TRBJ2-1|TRBV5-1
CASRLGRIDEQFF
TGCGCCAGCCGTTTGGGCAGGATAGATGAGCAGTTCTTC
>TRBD1|-|TRBJ1-3|TRBV6-6
CASSKQGAPGNTIYF
TGTGCCAGCAGTAAACAGGGGGCGCCTGGAAACACCATATATTTT
>-|-|TRBJ2-7|TRBV5-1
CASSLAQGYEQYF
TGCGCCAGCAGCTTGGCACAGGGCTACGAGCAGTACTTC
>TRBD1|-|TRBJ1-1|TRBV11-2
CASSLDTGGAFF
TGTGCCAGCAGCTTAGACACAGGGGGAGCTTTCTTT
>TRBD2|-|TRBJ2-3|TRBV2
CAVGRGGPTDTQYF
TGTGCCGTAGGGCGGGGGGGGCCCACAGATACGCAGTATTTT
>-|once|TRBJ2-2|TRBV28
CASRPTDFSNTGELFF
TGTGCCAGCAGGCCCACAGACTTCTCGAACACCGGGGAGCTGTTTTTT
>-|-|TRBJ1-2|TRBV7-2
CASSAQPGSNYGYTF
TGTGCCAGCAGCGCGCAACCGGGTTCTAACTATGGCTACACCTTC
>-|few|TRBJ1-2|TRBV7-9
CASGHLQDPYGYTF
TGTGCCAGCGGACACTTGCAGGATCCCTATGGCTACACCTTC
>-|-|TRBJ2-7|TRBV18
CASSPTLFSYEQYF
TGTGCCAGCTCACCAACCTTGTTCTCCTACGAGCAGTACTTC
>-|-|TRBJ2-3|TRBV10-3
CAIMDSGLSTDTQYF
TGTGCCATCATGGATAGCGGACTAAGCACAGATACGCAGTATTTT
>-|-|TRBJ1-2|TRBV4-1
CASSLTRTPGGYTF
TGCGCCAGCAGCCTAACTAGGACTCCGGGTGGCTACACCTTC
>-|-|TRBJ2-3|TRBV7-3
CASSLPRAQGDTQYF
TGTGCCAGCAGCTTACCTAGGGCTCAGGGAGATACGCAGTATTTT
>-|-|TRBJ2-7|TRBV5-1
CASSIRMGEQYF
TGCGCCAGCAGCATTCGAATGGGGGAGCAGTACTTC
>TRBD1|few|TRBJ2-7|TRBV6-5
CASSDRTGDYEQYF
TGTGCCAGCAGTGACCGGACAGGGGACTACGAGCAGTACTTC
>-|-|TRBJ1-1|TRBV28
CALLVATEAFF
TGTGCCCTCCTAGTTGCCACTGAAGCTTTCTTT
>TRBD1|-|TRBJ2-3|TRBV7-8
CASSSLYGTGIGDTQYF
TGTGCCAGCAGCTCGCTATATGGGACAGGGATTGGAGATACGCAGTATTTT
>TRBD1|-|TRBJ2-7|TRBV7-2
CASSLVQGAGEQYF
TGTGCCAGCAGCTTAGTGCAGGGGGCGGGCGAGCAGTACTTC
>-|-|TRBJ2-7|TRBV5-1
CASSLVWLGGPVGCWEQYF
TGCGCCAGCAGCTTGGTGTGGTTAGGCGGACCGGTTGGGTGTTGGGAGCAGTACTTC